One sample yielded the 24 T cell receptor beta chains listed below, sequenced in a study of cytomegalovirus exposure and HLA in healthy donors. The PCR was carried out with 60 Vbeta primers and 13 Jbeta primers. The method was immunoSEQ multiplex PCR; TCRdb's version includes in-frame clones alone and lacks a portion of them. This sample has 30,000 to 45,000 clones, with approximately 90% found just once. Sequencing was performed on PBMCs. The receptor source for this set is a woman in her forties in good health and CMV-seropositive.

The chain has TRBV6-5 and TRBJ2-7; 9 bases align to TRBD1. CDR3 size: 15 residues. The ends lost 2 bases at V and 3 bases at J; junction bases unmatched: 5. CDR1 MNHEY and CDR2 SVGAGI come from the germline V gene. Here the CDR3 reads CASSYVQGAVYEQYF. CDR3 nucleotides: TGTGCCAGCAGTTACGTACAGGGGGCTGTCTACGAGCAGTACTTC.

This clone came up once. V usage is TRBV6-5 and J usage is TRBJ1-6; a weak D match, TRBD1 (5 bases). Germline V gives CDR1 MNHEY, CDR2 SVGAGI. Trimming pared 0 bases from V and 8 bases from J, leaving 14 bases between. This CDR3 comprises 16 residues. CDR3 coding DNA: TGTGCCAGCAGTTACTCGAATGGTGGAGGGGATTCACCCCTCCACTTT. Protein product: CASSYSNGGGDSPLHF.

This clone appeared a few times. The V gene is TRBV5-4, the J gene TRBJ1-1; D may be TRBD1 (5 bases). With 2 bases removed from V and 1 base from J, the gap between germline ends came to 9 bases. This CDR3 region has 14 residues. Germline CDR1 is SGHNT and CDR2 is YYREEE (reference sequence). CDR3 sequence: CASSFDRTNTEAFF. CDR3 coding DNA: TGTGCCAGCAGCTTCGACAGAACGAACACTGAAGCTTTCTTT.

This chain uses TRBV5-1 with TRBJ2-2; possibly TRBD1 for D (5 bases). This CDR3 has 13 residues. The germline CDR1 and CDR2 sequences are SGHRS and YFSETQ. Trimming pared 0 bases from V and 8 bases from J, leaving 8 bases between. The CDR3 nucleotides are TGCGCCAGCAGCTTGGACAGGTTTGGGGAGCTGTTTTTT. Residues: CASSLDRFGELFF.

The chain joins TRBV2 to TRBJ1-5; the D is unclear. Germline V lookup: CDR1 SNHLY, CDR2 FYNNEI. The CDR3 runs to 14 residues. V lost 5 bases, J lost 4 bases, and 12 bases lay in between. CDR3 loop: CASSPPGRNQPQHF. CDR3 in DNA: TGTGCCAGCAGTCCCCCGGGTCGGAATCAGCCCCAGCATTTT.

The chain uses TRBV7-2 and TRBJ2-5; D perhaps matches TRBD2 (6 bases). The J call may not be correct, given that the DNA end is closer to TRBJ2-7. This CDR3 contains 15 residues. Germline V CDR1 and CDR2: SGHTA, FQGNSA. In DNA, the CDR3 is TGTGCCAGCAGCTTTGGAGGGTCCCAGGTCTACGAGCAGTACTTC. Translation: CASSFGGSQVYEQYF.

The genes are TRBV5-1 and TRBJ2-2, with D unresolved. Trimming took 0 bases from V and 3 from J, leaving 6 bases between them. CDR3 size: 14 residues. CDR1 and CDR2 (germline): SGHRS, YFSETQ. The CDR3, as DNA: TGCGCCAGCAGCTTGGACGGTGACACCGGGGAGCTGTTTTTT. This codes for CASSLDGDTGELFF. The variable domain in full, with the rest retrieved from reference TRBV5-1 and TRBJ2-2, is KAGVTQTPRYLIKTRGQQVTLSCSPISGHRSVSWYQQTPGQGLQFLFEYFSETQRNKGNFPGRFSGRQFSNSRSEMNVSTLELGDSALYLCASSLDGDTGELFFGEGSRLTVL.

The genes are TRBV5-1 and TRBJ1-4; D gene uncertain. Trimming shortened V by 0 bases and J by 4 bases, and 16 bases separated the two germline ends. The CDR3 runs 17 residues. Germline V CDR1 and CDR2: SGHRS, YFSETQ. The CDR3 loop reads CASSLGGNLLVNEKLFF. The DNA of the CDR3 is TGCGCCAGCAGCTTGGGCGGGAATCTTTTGGTTAATGAAAAACTGTTTTTT.

CDR3 sequence reads: CASSSRQGAYEKLFF. In nucleotides, the CDR3 is TGTGCCAGCAGCTCCCGACAGGGTGCCTACGAAAAACTGTTTTTT. V and J are TRBV11-2 and TRBJ1-4; 7 bases map to TRBD1. There are 15 residues in the CDR3. Germline assignment: CDR1 SGHAT and CDR2 FQNNGV. Trimming took 4 bases from V and 8 from J; bases not matched to a gene: 10.

The gene calls are TRBV30 and TRBJ1-2, with a possible D match to TRBD1 (6 bases). The CDR3 is 13 amino acids. Germline V CDR1 and CDR2: GTSNPN, SVGIG (reference sequence). The V and J ends lost 0 bases and 8 bases respectively, with 13 bases between them. CDR3 coding DNA: TGTGCCTGGAGTGTACTACAGGGAGTGGGCTACACCTTC. This translates into CAWSVLQGVGYTF. Looking up the rest from reference TRBV30 and TRBJ1-2 gives the full variable domain: SQTIHQWPATLVQPVGSPLSLECTVEGTSNPNLYWYRQAAGRGLQLLFYSVGIGQISSEVPQNLSASRPQDRQFILSSKKLLLSDSGFYLCAWSVLQGVGYTFGSGTRLTVV.

The genes are TRBV6-6 and TRBJ1-2, with 9 bases aligning to TRBD1. The germline gives CDR1 MNHNY, CDR2 SVGAGI (reference sequence). V shed 6 bases and J 6 bases; nucleotides not matched to a gene: 11. The CDR3 loop spans 15 amino acids. The DNA for the CDR3 is TGTGCCAGCAGCCCGACGTGGACAGGGGCGGATGGCTACACCTTC. It specifies CASSPTWTGADGYTF.

As regards this clone: A junction end diverges from the germline sequence, so it may reflect a read error. The chain employs TRBV7-9 and TRBJ2-3; no definite D call. Germline V CDR1 and CDR2: SEHNR, FQNEAQ (reference sequence). The CDR3 contains 15 residues. As DNA, the CDR3 is TGTTCCAGCAGCTTAGACGCACGGTACACAGATACGCAGTATTTT. Its protein product is CSSSLDARYTDTQYF.

CDR3 residues: CASSPGYTEAFF. CDR3 bases: TGTGCCAGCAGTCCCGGTTACACTGAAGCTTTCTTT. The rearrangement links TRBV6-6 to TRBJ1-1; D call uncertain. Trimming stripped 5 bases from V and 3 bases from J, with 7 bases between. This CDR3 has 12 amino acids. Looked up from germline, CDR1 is MNHNY and CDR2 is SVGAGI (reference sequence).

The chain uses TRBV2 and TRBJ2-7; D may be TRBD2 (6 bases). This CDR3 has 16 residues. Trimming removed 0 bases from V and 3 bases from J, with 15 bases in between. The germline V gene encodes CDR1 SNHLY and CDR2 FYNNEI. DNA of the CDR3: TGTGCCAGCAGTGAAGCGCTTTTTGGGGGACTCTACGAGCAGTACTTC. It translates to CASSEALFGGLYEQYF. The variable domain in full, completed from reference TRBV2 and TRBJ2-7, reads EPEVTQTPSHQVTQMGQEVILRCVPISNHLYFYWYRQILGQKVEFLVSFYNNEISEKSEIFDDQFSVERPDGSNFTLKIRSTKLEDSAMYFCASSEALFGGLYEQYFGPGTRLTVT.

The chain joins TRBV25-1 to TRBJ2-7; 7 bases are a match to TRBD2. CDR1 is MGHDK and CDR2 is SYGVNS in the germline V gene. V trimming: 3 bases; J trimming: 5 bases; junction bases outside the gene matches: 13. This CDR3 is 16 amino acids long. The CDR3 loop is CASSEGLSGEEDEQYF. CDR3 sequence (DNA): TGTGCCAGCAGTGAGGGACTGAGCGGGGAAGAAGACGAGCAGTACTTC.

The chain combines TRBV9 with TRBJ2-2; 8 positions match TRBD2. This CDR3 region has 14 residues. The junction had 1 base not matched to a gene; V was cut back by 2 bases and J by 4 bases. Germline V gene sequence: CDR1 SGDLS, CDR2 YYNGEE. CDR3 bases: TGTGCCAGCAGCGTCGGGGGGGGCACCGGGGAGCTGTTTTTT. It translates to CASSVGGGTGELFF.

The chain has TRBV10-3 and TRBJ1-6, with 10 bases fitting TRBD1. This CDR3 has 17 residues. From germline, CDR1 is ENHRY and CDR2 SYGVKD. The trim removed 10 bases at V and 3 bases at J, leaving 12 bases unmatched. The CDR3 region is CASRQGAGPHYNSPLHF. The CDR3 nucleotides read TGTGCCAGTAGACAGGGGGCGGGCCCCCACTATAATTCACCCCTCCACTTT.

The chain carries TRBV7-6 and TRBJ2-7; possibly TRBD1 for D (6 bases). Per the germline V gene, CDR1 is SGHVS and CDR2 is FNYEAQ. With 4 bases removed from V and 2 bases from J, the gap between germline ends came to 12 bases. The CDR3 spans 14 residues. The CDR3 loop is CASSSGVFPYEQYF. As DNA, the CDR3 is TGTGCCAGCAGCTCAGGGGTTTTTCCCTACGAGCAGTACTTC.

The chain employs TRBV10-1 and TRBJ1-1; D gene unclear. This CDR3 has 13 residues. Trimming left V 2 bases short and J 8 bases short, with 12 bases between. The germline CDR1 and CDR2 sequences are WNHNN and SYGVQD (reference sequence). The CDR3 DNA is TGCGCCAGCAGTGAGAATGGTGCCAGGGAAGCTTTCTTT. Encoded protein: CASSENGAREAFF.

This clone has only one observation. J is TRBJ1-2 and V is TRBV5-1; 8 bases fit TRBD1. Trimming at V came to 2 bases and at J to 1 base, leaving 7 bases not matched to a gene. This CDR3 spans 16 amino acids. Germline loops: CDR1 SGHRS, CDR2 YFSETQ. The chain's CDR3 is CASSFQGARDNYGYTF. CDR3 DNA: TGCGCCAGCAGCTTCCAGGGGGCGAGGGATAACTATGGCTACACCTTC. The entire variable domain, with the rest obtained from reference TRBV5-1 and TRBJ1-2, is as follows: KAGVTQTPRYLIKTRGQQVTLSCSPISGHRSVSWYQQTPGQGLQFLFEYFSETQRNKGNFPGRFSGRQFSNSRSEMNVSTLELGDSALYLCASSFQGARDNYGYTFGSGTRLTVV.

The chain uses TRBV5-1 and TRBJ2-3; D might be TRBD2 (6 bases). Trimming removed 0 bases from V and 3 bases from J, with 14 bases in between. The germline V gene encodes CDR1 SGHRS and CDR2 YFSETQ. The length of the CDR3 is 16 residues. CDR3 nucleotide sequence: TGCGCCAGCAGCTTGGTAGGGCAGGGAGGAACAGATACGCAGTATTTT. Translation: CASSLVGQGGTDTQYF.

V gene TRBV28 combines with J gene TRBJ2-1; 7 bases fit TRBD2. Germline trimming cut 9 bases from V and 2 bases from J; bases unmatched to any gene: 4. The CDR3 runs 13 residues. Germline CDR1 reads MDHEN; CDR2 reads SYDVKM. The CDR3: CASEGGTYNEQFF. The CDR3 DNA is TGTGCCAGTGAGGGAGGGACCTACAATGAGCAGTTCTTC.

V usage is TRBV10-3 and J usage is TRBJ2-7; D is ambiguous. Trimming took 3 bases from V and 1 from J, leaving 13 bases between them. This CDR3 is built from 15 residues. Germline loops: CDR1 ENHRY, CDR2 SYGVKD. The CDR3 DNA is TGTGCCATCAGTGACTCCGGGTCTTTATCCTACGAGCAGTACTTC. Translation: CAISDSGSLSYEQYF.

The rearrangement links TRBV7-9 to TRBJ2-7; TRBD1 is a possible D gene (5 bases). Trimming took off 10 bases at V and 3 bases at J, with 16 bases between the two ends. The CDR3 runs to 13 residues. Germline CDR1 SEHNR, CDR2 FQNEAQ (reference sequence). The CDR3 region has the DNA TGTGCCACCTCAGGGTCAGCGATCTACGAGCAGTACTTC. The encoded protein is CATSGSAIYEQYF.